This T cell receptor (beta chain) was found in a study of shared clonotypes between healthy human individuals. Whole-study context: Three plates were used per donor for CD4 naive, three for CD4 memory, two for CD8 naive and one for CD8 memory. Study-level points and caveats: When compared with the clonotypes that were shared by all four sorted-subset donors, the non-shared clonotypes turned out to have lower generation probabilities.

The germline V gene encodes CDR1 SGHTA and CDR2 FQGNSA. The junction had 12 bases not matched to a gene; V was cut back by 5 bases and J by 8 bases. The CDR3 extends over 15 amino acids. The sorted-subset replicate PCRs were given 150 to 200 ng DNA, which is 31,000 or so T cell genomes. This table comes from immunoSEQ multiplex PCR, and its TCRdb copy is limited to in-frame clones, with some not included. Among some 2.4 million clones, over 85% were seen once, and the ten largest hold roughly 0.36%. Points on this clone: The antigen is undetermined.

Sequencing used naive CD4+ T cells from PBMCs. The subset here: CD45RA+ positively selected. The source is a young man in good health. Some clones in this sample may be carry-over from other donors' samples. J is TRBJ2-4 and V is TRBV7-2; 7 positions agree with TRBD1. The CDR3 DNA sequence: TGTGCCAGCAGCCCCGACAGGGTGGAAGGGGACATTCAGTACTTC. Translated, it gives CASSPDRVEGDIQYF.